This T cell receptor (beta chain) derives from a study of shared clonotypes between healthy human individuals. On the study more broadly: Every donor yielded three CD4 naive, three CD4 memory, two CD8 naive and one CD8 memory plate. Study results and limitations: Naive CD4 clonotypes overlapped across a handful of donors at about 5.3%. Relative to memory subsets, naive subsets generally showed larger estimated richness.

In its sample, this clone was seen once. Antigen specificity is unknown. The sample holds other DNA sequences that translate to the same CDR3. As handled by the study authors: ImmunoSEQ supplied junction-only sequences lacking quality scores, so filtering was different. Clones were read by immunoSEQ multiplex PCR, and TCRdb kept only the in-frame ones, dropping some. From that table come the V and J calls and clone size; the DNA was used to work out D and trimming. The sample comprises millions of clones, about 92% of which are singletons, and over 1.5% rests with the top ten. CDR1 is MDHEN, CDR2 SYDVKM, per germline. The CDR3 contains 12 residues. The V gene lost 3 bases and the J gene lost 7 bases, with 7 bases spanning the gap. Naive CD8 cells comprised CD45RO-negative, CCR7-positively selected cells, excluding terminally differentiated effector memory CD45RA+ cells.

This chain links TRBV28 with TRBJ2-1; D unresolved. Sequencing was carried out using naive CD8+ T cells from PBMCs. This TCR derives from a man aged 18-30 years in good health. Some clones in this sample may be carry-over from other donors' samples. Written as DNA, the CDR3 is TGTGCCAGCAGTTTCCGTGGAAATGAGCAGTTCTTC. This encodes CASSFRGNEQFF.